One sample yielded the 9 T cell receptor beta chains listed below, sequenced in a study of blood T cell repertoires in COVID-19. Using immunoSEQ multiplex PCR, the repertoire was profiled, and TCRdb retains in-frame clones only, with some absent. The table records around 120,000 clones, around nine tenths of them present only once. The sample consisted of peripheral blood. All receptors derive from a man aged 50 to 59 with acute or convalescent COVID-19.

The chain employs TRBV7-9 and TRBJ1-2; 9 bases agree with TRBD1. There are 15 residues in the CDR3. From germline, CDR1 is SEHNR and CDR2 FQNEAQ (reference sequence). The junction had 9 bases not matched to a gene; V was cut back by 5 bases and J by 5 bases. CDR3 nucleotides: TGTGCCAGCAGCGATACACAACAGGGGGCGTATGGCTACACCTTC. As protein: CASSDTQQGAYGYTF.

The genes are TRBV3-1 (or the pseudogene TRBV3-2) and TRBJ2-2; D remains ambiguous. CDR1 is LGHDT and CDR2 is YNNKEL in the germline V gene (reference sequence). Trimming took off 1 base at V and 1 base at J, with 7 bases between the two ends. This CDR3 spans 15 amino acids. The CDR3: CASSQVALNTGELFF. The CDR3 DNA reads TGTGCCAGCAGCCAAGTGGCTCTGAACACCGGGGAGCTGTTTTTT.

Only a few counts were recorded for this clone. CDR3 DNA: TGTGCCACCAGTGATCCATTCAGAGGGGGTAATGAGCAGTTCTTC. This sequence encodes CATSDPFRGGNEQFF. V gene TRBV24-1 combines with J gene TRBJ2-1, with a possible D match to TRBD1 (6 bases). CDR3 length: 15 amino acids. The V gene lost 3 bases and the J gene lost 7 bases, with 15 bases spanning the gap. The germline V gene encodes CDR1 KGHDR and CDR2 SFDVKD.

This chain's CDR3 is CASSLTGGSHSPLHF. CDR3 DNA: TGTGCCAGCAGTTTAACAGGGGGTTCCCATTCACCCCTCCACTTT. The chain employs TRBV27 and TRBJ1-6, with TRBD1 matching over 8 bases. Germline-derived CDR1 and CDR2 are MNHEY and SMNVEV (reference sequence). Unmatched junction bases numbered 5, after V lost 2 bases and J lost 8 bases. This CDR3 comprises 15 residues.

Here the CDR3 reads CATSRGAFNQPQHF. In nucleotides, the CDR3 is TGTGCCACCAGCAGAGGGGCATTCAATCAGCCCCAGCATTTT. The chain carries TRBV15 and TRBJ1-5; D is undetermined. The CDR3 sequence is 14 residues long. V lost 1 base, J lost 3 bases, and 7 bases lay in between. Germline loops: CDR1 LNHNV, CDR2 YYDKDF (reference sequence).

CDR3 nucleotides: TGTGCCAGCAGCCTAGGGACTCCCAGGACAGATACGCAGTATTTT. It is translated as CASSLGTPRTDTQYF. The chain is built from TRBV7-6 and TRBJ2-3, with D possibly matching TRBD2 (6 bases). Germline V gene sequence: CDR1 SGHVS, CDR2 FNYEAQ. CDR3 length: 15 amino acids. The V gene lost 5 bases and the J gene lost 3 bases, with 15 bases spanning the gap.

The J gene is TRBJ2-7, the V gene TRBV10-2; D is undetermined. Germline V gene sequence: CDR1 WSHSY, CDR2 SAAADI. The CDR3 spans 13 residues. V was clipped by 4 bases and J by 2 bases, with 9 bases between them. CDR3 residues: CASSADPTYEQYF. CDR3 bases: TGCGCCAGCAGTGCAGATCCCACCTACGAGCAGTACTTC.

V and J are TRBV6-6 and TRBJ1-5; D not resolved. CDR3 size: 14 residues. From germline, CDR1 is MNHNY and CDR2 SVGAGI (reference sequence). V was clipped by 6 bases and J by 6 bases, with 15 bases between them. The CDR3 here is CASRPQASGQPQHF. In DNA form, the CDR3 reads TGTGCCAGCAGACCCCAAGCGAGCGGTCAGCCCCAGCATTTT.

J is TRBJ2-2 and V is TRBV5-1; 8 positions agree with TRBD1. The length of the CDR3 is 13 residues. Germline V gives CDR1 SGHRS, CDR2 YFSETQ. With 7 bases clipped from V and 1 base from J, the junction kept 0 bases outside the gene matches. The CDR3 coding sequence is TGCGCCAGCGGGACAGGGAACACCGGGGAGCTGTTTTTT. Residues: CASGTGNTGELFF.